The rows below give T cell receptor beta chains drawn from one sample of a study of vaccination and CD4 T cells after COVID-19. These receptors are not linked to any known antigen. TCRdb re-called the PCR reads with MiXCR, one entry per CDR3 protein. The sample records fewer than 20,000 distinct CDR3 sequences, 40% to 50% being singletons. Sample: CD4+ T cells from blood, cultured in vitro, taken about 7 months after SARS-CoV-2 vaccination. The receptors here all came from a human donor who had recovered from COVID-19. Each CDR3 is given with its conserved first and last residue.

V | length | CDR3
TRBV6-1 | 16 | CASSLVLTGGTYEQYF
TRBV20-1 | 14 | CSARLSRTYETQYF
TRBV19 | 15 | CASSRRDSRTGEQYF
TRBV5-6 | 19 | CASSLGGTSLRSGNQPQHF
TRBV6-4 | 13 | CASRGSRTGELFF
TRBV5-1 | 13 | CASSLEGGETQYF
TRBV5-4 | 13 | CASSFDRAWGYTF
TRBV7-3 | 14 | CASSLSGMRDEAFF
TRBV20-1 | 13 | CSARVQGGTEAFF
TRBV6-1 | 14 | CASSESWGGTEAFF
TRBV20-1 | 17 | CSARGFEGGSSYNEQFF
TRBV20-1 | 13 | CRARDRLTGELFF
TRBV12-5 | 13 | CASVRDSGYGYTF
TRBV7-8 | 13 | CASSLVVGFTQYF
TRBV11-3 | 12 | CASSLLNYGYTF
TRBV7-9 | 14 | CASSLAGVSYEQYF
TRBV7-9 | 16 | CASGTAGTGVPGELFF
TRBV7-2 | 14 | CASSPDRGTYEQYF
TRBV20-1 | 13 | CSASGDSLWEQYF
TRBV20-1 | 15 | CSAKKFQGGTDTQYF
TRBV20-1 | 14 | CSARDSRGLGGYTF
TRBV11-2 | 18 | CASSLEGRGGWDTDTQYF
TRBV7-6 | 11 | CASSSADTQYF
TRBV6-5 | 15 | CASSYPETGTDTQYF
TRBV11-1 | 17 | CASSFYAGGPSGETQYF
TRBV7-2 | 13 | CASSQRSADTQYF
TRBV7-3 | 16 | CASSLGLIRMTDTQYF
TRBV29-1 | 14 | CSVVGGTGSTEAFF
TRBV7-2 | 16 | CAGSALAGTLSYEQYF
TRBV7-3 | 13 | CASSPAAYNEQFF
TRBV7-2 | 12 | CASSFGEETQYF
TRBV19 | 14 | CASSISTGRTPLHF
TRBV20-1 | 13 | CSARGDFSYEQYF
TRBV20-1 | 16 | CSATGTSGISGDTQYF
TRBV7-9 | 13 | CASGPHGDTEAFF
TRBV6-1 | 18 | CASGSPGQGSTYNSPLHF
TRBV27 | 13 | CASSDLGRYGYTF